Listed here are 4 T cell receptor beta chains from one sample, sequenced in a study of cytomegalovirus exposure and HLA in healthy donors. Use of 60 Vbeta and 13 Jbeta primers characterized the PCR. Generated by immunoSEQ multiplex PCR, the TCRdb table keeps only in-frame clones and is missing some. This repertoire includes around 51,000 clones. What was sequenced was PBMCs. Source of these receptors: a man aged 40-55 years in good health and CMV-seropositive.

This chain joins TRBV7-8 and TRBJ1-5; 7 nucleotides align to TRBD1. Germline loops: CDR1 SGHVS, CDR2 FQNEAQ. Unmatched junction bases numbered 8, after V lost 3 bases and J lost 0 bases. The CDR3 has 17 residues. CDR3 in DNA: TGTGCCAGCAGCTTTCGCACAGGGGCACTTAGCAATCAGCCCCAGCATTTT. Translating gives CASSFRTGALSNQPQHF.

The chain has TRBV28 and TRBJ1-1; 8 positions agree with TRBD1. V lost 7 bases, J lost 7 bases, and 5 bases stayed unmatched. The germline V gene encodes CDR1 MDHEN and CDR2 SYDVKM. The CDR3 contains 12 residues. The CDR3 loop reads CASTRQGFEAFF. The CDR3 nucleotides are TGTGCCAGCACTAGACAGGGGTTTGAAGCTTTCTTT.

The rearrangement uses TRBV11-2 and TRBJ2-1; 7 nucleotides line up with TRBD1. Germline CDR1 is SGHAT and CDR2 is FQNNGV. Germline trimming cut 3 bases from V and 0 bases from J; bases unmatched to any gene: 5. CDR3 length equals 16 residues. CDR3 sequence (DNA): TGTGCCAGCAGCTTCGGACAGGTCAGCTCCTACAATGAGCAGTTCTTC. Protein sequence: CASSFGQVSSYNEQFF. The entire variable domain, with the rest obtained from reference TRBV11-2 and TRBJ2-1, is as follows: EAGVAQSPRYKIIEKRQSVAFWCNPISGHATLYWYQQILGQGPKLLIQFQNNGVVDDSQLPKDRFSAERLKGVDSTLKIQPAKLEDSAVYLCASSFGQVSSYNEQFFGPGTRLTVL.

The chain is built from TRBV28 and TRBJ2-5; D gene uncertain. CDR1 and CDR2 from the germline V gene are MDHEN and SYDVKM. The length of the CDR3 is 12 residues. The V end was cut by 4 bases, the J end by 4 bases, with 7 bases between. DNA for the CDR3: TGTGCCAGCAGTTCCGAGATAGAGACCCAGTACTTC. Translating gives CASSSEIETQYF.